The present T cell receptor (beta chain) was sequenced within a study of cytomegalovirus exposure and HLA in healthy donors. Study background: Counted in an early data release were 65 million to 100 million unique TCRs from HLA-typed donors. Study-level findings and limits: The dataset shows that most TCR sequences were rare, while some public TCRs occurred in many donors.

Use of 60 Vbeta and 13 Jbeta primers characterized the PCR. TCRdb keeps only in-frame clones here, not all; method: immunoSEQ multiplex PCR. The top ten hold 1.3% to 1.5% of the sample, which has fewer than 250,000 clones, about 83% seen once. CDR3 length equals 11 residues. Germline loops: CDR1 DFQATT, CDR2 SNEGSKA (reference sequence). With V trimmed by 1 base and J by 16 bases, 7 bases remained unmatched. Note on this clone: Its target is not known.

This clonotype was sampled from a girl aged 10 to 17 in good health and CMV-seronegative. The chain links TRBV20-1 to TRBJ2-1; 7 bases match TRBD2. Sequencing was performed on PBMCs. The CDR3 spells CSARVAGVGFF. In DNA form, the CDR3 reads TGCAGTGCTAGAGTCGCGGGGGTTGGATTCTTC.